Listed below are T cell receptor beta chains from one sample, sequenced in a study of metastatic and nonmetastatic thyroid tumors. Through MiXCR, TCRdb re-clonotyped the PCR reads. This sample has some 12,000 clones, with approximately 24% found just once. The sample taken for sequencing was tumor tissue. These TCRs come from a female donor with papillary thyroid cancer or a benign thyroid nodule (not recorded which). Some clones in this sample may be carry-over from other donors' samples. Each CDR3 is given with its conserved first and last residue. The order of the fields is J gene, D gene, V gene, clone size, CDR3 DNA, CDR3 protein. D genes are given only for firm matches. Size values are once, few and many counts, or a class for expanded clones, and some rows have none.

J gene: TRBJ2-3; D gene: -; V gene: TRBV30; clone size: few; CDR3 DNA: TGTGCCTGGACAGGGGGAGGGGATACGCAGTATTTT; CDR3 protein: CAWTGGGDTQYF
J gene: TRBJ1-2; D gene: -; V gene: TRBV30; clone size: few; CDR3 DNA: TGTGCCTGGACAACGGACAAGGGGGGCTACACCTTC; CDR3 protein: CAWTTDKGGYTF
J gene: TRBJ2-7; D gene: TRBD1; V gene: TRBV6-5; clone size: -; CDR3 DNA: TGTGCCAGCAGTTACTCGACAGGGGGCGGCAGTAAGGGCTCTCTTCGATTC; CDR3 protein: CASSYSTGGGSKGSLRF
J gene: TRBJ1-4; D gene: -; V gene: TRBV7-8; clone size: medium-sized; CDR3 DNA: TGTGCCAGCAGCTTAATGTCGCGACAGATTAATGAAAAACTGTTTTTT; CDR3 protein: CASSLMSRQINEKLFF
J gene: TRBJ1-3; D gene: -; V gene: TRBV11-2; clone size: -; CDR3 DNA: TGTGCCAGCAGCGAGGACGGGAACTCTGGAAACACCATATATTTT; CDR3 protein: CASSEDGNSGNTIYF
J gene: TRBJ2-3; D gene: -; V gene: TRBV7-2; clone size: -; CDR3 DNA: TGTGCCAGCAGCTTAGGTGTTGGAGATACGCAGTATTTT; CDR3 protein: CASSLGVGDTQYF
J gene: TRBJ2-3; D gene: -; V gene: TRBV7-9; clone size: large; CDR3 DNA: TGTGCCAGCAGCTTAAGGGAGTATGTACCGTATTTT; CDR3 protein: CASSLREYVPYF
J gene: TRBJ1-1; D gene: TRBD1; V gene: TRBV5-1; clone size: -; CDR3 DNA: TGCGCCAGCAGCTTGGGGGACAGCCCTTTTGAAGCTTTCTTT; CDR3 protein: CASSLGDSPFEAFF
J gene: TRBJ2-3; D gene: -; V gene: TRBV27; clone size: -; CDR3 DNA: TGTGCCAGCAGTTTTAGGAGGGCGGCAGATACGCAGTATTTT; CDR3 protein: CASSFRRAADTQYF
J gene: TRBJ1-2; D gene: -; V gene: TRBV20-1; clone size: -; CDR3 DNA: TGCAGTGCTAGGCCTCAGGGAAACTATGGCTACACCTTC; CDR3 protein: CSARPQGNYGYTF
J gene: TRBJ1-3; D gene: -; V gene: TRBV3-1; clone size: many; CDR3 DNA: TGTGCCAGCAGCCCGGACAGTAACTCTGGAAACACCATATATTTT; CDR3 protein: CASSPDSNSGNTIYF
J gene: TRBJ2-7; D gene: TRBD2; V gene: TRBV6-1; clone size: few; CDR3 DNA: TGTGCCAGCAGTCTGGGACTACCGGGGAGCGAGCAGTACTTC; CDR3 protein: CASSLGLPGSEQYF
J gene: TRBJ2-3; D gene: TRBD2; V gene: TRBV11-2; clone size: -; CDR3 DNA: TGTGCCAGCAGCCCCCAGGCGGGAGGGTTTACAGATACGCAGTATTTT; CDR3 protein: CASSPQAGGFTDTQYF
J gene: TRBJ2-6; D gene: -; V gene: TRBV19; clone size: few; CDR3 DNA: TGTGCCAGTACCTCAGGGGTAGATGGGGCCAACGTCCTGACTTTC; CDR3 protein: CASTSGVDGANVLTF
J gene: TRBJ2-3; D gene: -; V gene: TRBV27; clone size: few; CDR3 DNA: TGTGCCAGCAGTTTGGGAGGGGGGCTATATACGCAGTATTTT; CDR3 protein: CASSLGGGLYTQYF
J gene: TRBJ2-2; D gene: -; V gene: TRBV12-3/TRBV12-4; clone size: few; CDR3 DNA: TGTGCCAGCAGTCTTGACACCGGGGAGCTGTTTTTT; CDR3 protein: CASSLDTGELFF
J gene: TRBJ2-7; D gene: -; V gene: TRBV18; clone size: -; CDR3 DNA: TGTGCCAGCTCACCAAGAGACGAGCAGTACTTC; CDR3 protein: CASSPRDEQYF
J gene: TRBJ2-2; D gene: TRBD1; V gene: TRBV6-1; clone size: large; CDR3 DNA: TGTGCCAGCAGTGCTAAGGGACAGGGGGCAGGGACCGGGGAGCTGTTTTTT; CDR3 protein: CASSAKGQGAGTGELFF
J gene: TRBJ2-7; D gene: -; V gene: TRBV6-1; clone size: few; CDR3 DNA: TGTGCCAGCAGTGAAGGAGGGATTGGCTACGAGCAGTACTTC; CDR3 protein: CASSEGGIGYEQYF
J gene: TRBJ2-1; D gene: -; V gene: TRBV19; clone size: medium-sized; CDR3 DNA: TGTGCCAGCCAGACCCTTTATGAGCAGTTCTTC; CDR3 protein: CASQTLYEQFF
J gene: TRBJ1-1; D gene: TRBD1; V gene: TRBV12-3/TRBV12-4; clone size: -; CDR3 DNA: TGTGCCAGCAGTTTAAGGGGGACAGGGAGGGACACTGAAGCTTTCTTT; CDR3 protein: CASSLRGTGRDTEAFF
J gene: TRBJ2-7; D gene: TRBD1; V gene: TRBV2; clone size: few; CDR3 DNA: TGTGCCACCTTCCGGGACAGGGGGCGCGAGCAGTACTTC; CDR3 protein: CATFRDRGREQYF
J gene: TRBJ2-2; D gene: -; V gene: TRBV5-1; clone size: -; CDR3 DNA: TGCGCCAGCAGCTTGGGGGCATACGCGAACACCGGGGAGCTGTTTTTT; CDR3 protein: CASSLGAYANTGELFF
J gene: TRBJ2-7; D gene: TRBD2; V gene: TRBV5-4; clone size: many; CDR3 DNA: TGTGCCAGCAGCTCTTCATCGGGACTAGCCTACGAGCAGTACTTC; CDR3 protein: CASSSSSGLAYEQYF
J gene: TRBJ2-7; D gene: -; V gene: TRBV12-3/TRBV12-4; clone size: many; CDR3 DNA: TGTGCCAGCACCATGGGTTACTCCTACGAGCAGTACTTC; CDR3 protein: CASTMGYSYEQYF
J gene: TRBJ2-1; D gene: TRBD2; V gene: TRBV2; clone size: medium-sized; CDR3 DNA: TGTGCCAGCAGAGTAACTAGCGGCTCCTACAATGAGCAGTTCTTC; CDR3 protein: CASRVTSGSYNEQFF
J gene: TRBJ2-3; D gene: TRBD1; V gene: TRBV12-3/TRBV12-4; clone size: -; CDR3 DNA: TGTGCCAGCAGGGGACCGGGACAGATGCAGTATTTT; CDR3 protein: CASRGPGQMQYF
J gene: TRBJ2-1; D gene: -; V gene: TRBV6-2/TRBV6-3; clone size: few; CDR3 DNA: TGTGCCAGCAGCCAGGAGGCCGGGAGTGAGTTCTTC; CDR3 protein: CASSQEAGSEFF
J gene: TRBJ2-7; D gene: TRBD2; V gene: TRBV7-2; clone size: -; CDR3 DNA: TGTGCCAGCAGCCCCTCAGCGGGGGACTACGAGCAGTACTTC; CDR3 protein: CASSPSAGDYEQYF
J gene: TRBJ2-2; D gene: TRBD2; V gene: TRBV6-4; clone size: -; CDR3 DNA: TGTGCCAGCATGGCTAGCGGGTCGGGTAACACCGGGGAGCTGTTTTTT; CDR3 protein: CASMASGSGNTGELFF
J gene: TRBJ1-1; D gene: -; V gene: TRBV12-3/TRBV12-4; clone size: -; CDR3 DNA: TGTGCCAGCAGTTTACGATTTTTGGCGAACACTGAAGCTTTCTTT; CDR3 protein: CASSLRFLANTEAFF
J gene: TRBJ2-1; D gene: TRBD1; V gene: TRBV7-9; clone size: once; CDR3 DNA: TGTGCCAGCAGCGAATACAGGGGGGTGTTCTTC; CDR3 protein: CASSEYRGVFF
J gene: TRBJ1-6; D gene: -; V gene: TRBV7-2; clone size: -; CDR3 DNA: TGTGCCAGCAGCTTAGCCCTGACCTATAATTCACCCCTCCACTTT; CDR3 protein: CASSLALTYNSPLHF
J gene: TRBJ1-2; D gene: -; V gene: TRBV30; clone size: -; CDR3 DNA: TGTGCCTGGAGTGTAGGACCAGGGACGGGCTATGGCTACACCTTC; CDR3 protein: CAWSVGPGTGYGYTF
J gene: TRBJ2-1; D gene: TRBD1; V gene: TRBV6-1; clone size: medium-sized; CDR3 DNA: TGTGCCAGCAGCCCGACAGGGGGGGACTACAATGAGCAGTTCTTC; CDR3 protein: CASSPTGGDYNEQFF
J gene: TRBJ1-2; D gene: -; V gene: TRBV6-1; clone size: few; CDR3 DNA: TGTGCCAGCACCACCTCGTGGTCTGACTATGGCTACACCTTC; CDR3 protein: CASTTSWSDYGYTF
J gene: TRBJ2-5; D gene: -; V gene: TRBV5-1; clone size: -; CDR3 DNA: TGCGCCAGCAGCTTGGAGACAGCTCAAGAGACCCAGTACTTC; CDR3 protein: CASSLETAQETQYF
J gene: TRBJ2-1; D gene: -; V gene: TRBV28; clone size: -; CDR3 DNA: TGTGCCACTAACCGGGACCCAGTTATGCATGAGCAGTTCTTC; CDR3 protein: CATNRDPVMHEQFF
J gene: TRBJ2-7; D gene: -; V gene: TRBV7-2; clone size: once; CDR3 DNA: TGTGCCAGCAGCCCGAGCTTGGGGGGGCACGAGCAGTACTTC; CDR3 protein: CASSPSLGGHEQYF
J gene: TRBJ2-1; D gene: -; V gene: TRBV6-1; clone size: few; CDR3 DNA: TGTGCCAGCAGTGAAGATCCCAGCGGGTCCAATGAGCAGTTCTTC; CDR3 protein: CASSEDPSGSNEQFF
J gene: TRBJ2-7; D gene: TRBD1; V gene: TRBV12-3/TRBV12-4; clone size: few; CDR3 DNA: TGTGCCAGTAGTTTCGGGACAGTCAAATACGAGCAGTACTTC; CDR3 protein: CASSFGTVKYEQYF
J gene: TRBJ2-7; D gene: -; V gene: TRBV7-9; clone size: -; CDR3 DNA: TGTGCCAGCAGCTTACCGACAGGAATCGAGCAGTACTTC; CDR3 protein: CASSLPTGIEQYF
J gene: TRBJ1-5; D gene: -; V gene: TRBV20-1; clone size: -; CDR3 DNA: TGCAGTGCTAGACCCACTACTCTCAATCAGCCCCAGCATTTT; CDR3 protein: CSARPTTLNQPQHF
J gene: TRBJ2-1; D gene: TRBD2; V gene: TRBV6-2/TRBV6-3; clone size: few; CDR3 DNA: TGTGCCAGCAGTTACCGGGGGGAGGGGCATGAGCAGTTCTTC; CDR3 protein: CASSYRGEGHEQFF
J gene: TRBJ2-2; D gene: TRBD1; V gene: TRBV5-6; clone size: medium-sized; CDR3 DNA: TGTGCCAGCAGCCTTCCTGGACAGGGGGCGTCTGGGGAGCTGTTTTTT; CDR3 protein: CASSLPGQGASGELFF
J gene: TRBJ2-2; D gene: TRBD2; V gene: TRBV19; clone size: medium-sized; CDR3 DNA: TGTGCCAGTGGGCTAGCGGGCCTCACCGGGGAGCTGTTTTTT; CDR3 protein: CASGLAGLTGELFF
J gene: TRBJ2-7; D gene: -; V gene: TRBV27; clone size: few; CDR3 DNA: TGTGCCAGCAGGGGAACTAGCTCCTACGAGCAGTACTTC; CDR3 protein: CASRGTSSYEQYF
J gene: TRBJ2-3; D gene: -; V gene: TRBV20-1; clone size: -; CDR3 DNA: TGCAGTGAAGAAGGGGGGCAGGGCACAGATACGCAGTATTTT; CDR3 protein: CSEEGGQGTDTQYF
J gene: TRBJ1-1; D gene: -; V gene: TRBV2; clone size: medium-sized; CDR3 DNA: TGTGCCAGCAGTGAGAATATAAACACTGAAGCTTTCTTT; CDR3 protein: CASSENINTEAFF
J gene: TRBJ1-3; D gene: TRBD1; V gene: TRBV12-3/TRBV12-4; clone size: medium-sized; CDR3 DNA: TGTGCCAGCAGGGGACAGGGGGCCTCTGGAAACACCATATATTTT; CDR3 protein: CASRGQGASGNTIYF
J gene: TRBJ1-5; D gene: -; V gene: TRBV19; clone size: medium-sized; CDR3 DNA: TGTGCCAGTAGTGTAACCGGTGGCAGGAGTAGCAATCAGCCCCAGCATTTT; CDR3 protein: CASSVTGGRSSNQPQHF
J gene: TRBJ1-1; D gene: TRBD1; V gene: TRBV20-1; clone size: -; CDR3 DNA: TGCAGTGCCCCAAGACAGGGTGGGACTGAAGCTTTCTTT; CDR3 protein: CSAPRQGGTEAFF
J gene: TRBJ1-2; D gene: -; V gene: TRBV9; clone size: few; CDR3 DNA: TGTGCCAGCAGCGTAGAGGGGGGCCGGTTTGGCTACACCTTC; CDR3 protein: CASSVEGGRFGYTF
J gene: TRBJ1-2; D gene: -; V gene: TRBV7-2; clone size: medium-sized; CDR3 DNA: TGTGCCAGCAGCTCCTCCTGGACAAACTATGGCTACACCTTC; CDR3 protein: CASSSSWTNYGYTF